This T cell receptor (beta chain) was observed in a study of blood T cell repertoires in COVID-19. Study background: Sites across the United States, Italy and Spain contributed samples from acute and convalescent COVID-19. Sources were T cells, B-cell-depleted T cells, or PBMCs; the material itself was cDNA or gDNA.

This CDR3 comprises 15 residues. CDR1 is SGHNT and CDR2 is YENEEA in the germline V gene. Trimming took off 5 bases at V and 3 bases at J, with 16 bases between the two ends. The study recruited people aged 18 to 89 years across about two dozen US areas. Some clones are missing from TCRdb's copy, which holds only in-frame ones; the method was immunoSEQ multiplex PCR. The sample carries some 190,000 clones, approximately 80% recorded once. The sample taken for sequencing was PBMCs or T cells enriched from blood (not recorded which). This clonotype was obtained from a man between 60 and 75 years old who had been exposed to COVID-19. The chain is built from TRBV11-3 and TRBJ1-1; no clear D. The CDR3 here is CASSKGSGWDTEAFF. In DNA, the CDR3 is TGTGCCAGCAGCAAAGGGTCGGGGTGGGACACTGAAGCTTTCTTT.